This is a list of T cell receptor beta chains from one sample in a study of cytomegalovirus exposure and HLA in healthy donors. Method: immunoSEQ multiplex PCR; TCRdb's copy keeps in-frame clones and lacks some. Here the sample spans roughly 100,000 clones, around 84% being singletons. The sample comprised PBMCs. These receptor sequences come from a man aged 25-45 years in good health and CMV-seronegative. CDR3s include the opening cysteine and the closing phenylalanine or tryptophan. Fields, in order: J gene, V gene, D gene, clone size, CDR3 length, CDR3 DNA, CDR3 protein. D genes are given only for firm matches. Rows may omit the clone size; those that give it use once, few, many or a size class.

TRBJ1-3 TRBV7-9 . . 16 TGTGCCAGCAGCAGCAAGGCTAGAAGCTCTGGAAACACCATATATTTT CASSSKARSSGNTIYF
TRBJ2-3 TRBV9 TRBD2 . 16 TGTGCCAGCAGCCCGAGACTAGCGATGAGCACAGATACGCAGTATTTT CASSPRLAMSTDTQYF
TRBJ1-3 TRBV5-1 . . 15 TGCGCCAGCAGCTCCGAACAGGGAAATGGAAACACCATATATTTT CASSSEQGNGNTIYF
TRBJ2-7 TRBV27 TRBD2 . 17 TGTGCCAGCAGTTTATCACGGGGGGGTTCGGTCTCCTACGAGCAGTACTTC CASSLSRGGSVSYEQYF
TRBJ2-1 TRBV5-4 TRBD2 . 15 TGTGCCAGCAGCTTTTCCGCGGGGGGGCCCTATGAGCAGTTCTTC CASSFSAGGPYEQFF
TRBJ1-6 TRBV2 TRBD1 . 14 TGTGCCAGCAGAGGGGACAGCTCAAATTCACCCCTCCACTTT CASRGDSSNSPLHF
TRBJ1-1 TRBV6-1 . . 14 TGTGCCAGCAGTGAAGGGCCGACTGATACAGAAGCTTTCTTT CASSEGPTDTEAFF
TRBJ2-2 TRBV10-1 TRBD1 . 14 TGCGCCAGCAGTGCGCAGGGGGACACCGGGGAGCTGTTTTTT CASSAQGDTGELFF
TRBJ1-1 TRBV7-9 . . 13 TGTGCCAGCAGACTCACAGGGCTTACTGAAGCTTTCTTT CASRLTGLTEAFF
TRBJ2-7 TRBV5-1 TRBD1 . 14 TGCGCCAGCAGCACGGGACAGGGGGCCTACGAGCAGTACTTC CASSTGQGAYEQYF
TRBJ2-7 TRBV25-1 TRBD1 . 16 TGTGCCAGCAGTGAGGGGAGGACAGGGGCGTCCTACGAGCAGTACTTC CASSEGRTGASYEQYF
TRBJ1-1 TRBV28 . . 12 TGTGCCAGCACCCAGACTATCACTGAAGCTTTCTTT CASTQTITEAFF
TRBJ2-7 TRBV28 TRBD1 . 16 TGTGCCAGCAGTCAAAACCGGGACAGCCGCTCCTACGAGCAGTACTTC CASSQNRDSRSYEQYF
TRBJ1-4 TRBV30 . few 12 TGTGCCTGGAGTTTCCCAGGAGAAAAACTGTTTTTT CAWSFPGEKLFF